This T cell receptor (beta chain) originates from a study of CD8 T cells in ankylosing spondylitis (dated by TCRdb to about 2017). About the investigation overall: T cell receptor beta repertoires were profiled in healthy donors and ankylosing spondylitis patients so that disease-linked TCR variants could be found. In total, the full study cohort was made up of nearly 110 healthy donors and about two dozen ankylosing spondylitis patients. Peripheral blood was sampled, and synovial fluid was also collected from ankylosing spondylitis patients. What the study reported, not specific to this receptor: Some TCR beta motif variants had previously been reported in synovial fluid and blood of reactive arthritis patients, which suggested common disease-initiation mechanisms. A CD8+ phenotype was shown by the disease-linked clones, which were found at relatively low frequencies in peripheral blood. According to the report, matched synovial fluid samples from ankylosing spondylitis patients were significantly enriched for the disease-linked clones. Blood from ankylosing spondylitis patients appeared to be characterized by a TCR beta motif composed of eight highly homologous amino acid variants.

CDR1 and CDR2 were assigned from the germline V gene as SGDLS and YYNGEE. The CDR3 has 15 amino acids, counting the end cysteine and phenylalanine. The kept DNA is CDR3 alone, 45 bases in frame from the first base. The junction shows trimming of 4 bases on V and 1 base on J, and the gene matches do not reach 7 bases of it. This clonotype was counted ten times or more. This clone's antigen is unknown. Base qualities are not at hand, and no much larger clone is one base apart. The sequencing machine was an Illumina HiSeq 2500. Quantitative 5'-RACE with molecular barcodes was used to prepare TCR beta libraries. Per the source publication's procedure: A new computational method based on a probabilistic model of VDJ rearrangement was used to identify disease-linked TCR variants. The public reads were quality trimmed at Q25 with fastp and then assembled into clones with MiXCR by TCRdb, keeping productive beta chains. Records with the same CDR3 protein are collapsed into one entry carrying the most frequent genes and DNA. TCRdb, rather than the study authors, made the V and J calls. For this sample the table gives about 39,000 distinct CDR3 sequences, of which 3.5% to 4% were detected only once. The top ten hold over 3% of the sample.

Input material: blood, either unsorted or a sorted T cell fraction (not recorded which). The V and J genes are TRBV9 and TRBJ1-1; TRBD1 fits 7 bases in the junction. This receptor was identified in a female donor with ankylosing spondylitis or in good health (not recorded which). The CDR3 protein is CASSPEGATNTEAFF. Here is the DNA: TGTGCCAGCAGCCCAGAGGGGGCTACGAACACTGAAGCTTTCTTT.